Reported below is one TCR beta chain. The antigen it recognizes is unknown. No per-base quality is available; no much larger clone lies one base away. Genomic DNA was extracted from sorted cells for sequencing of the TCRbeta CDR3 region. The immunoSEQ Assay was used for sequencing of TCRbeta CDR3 regions. TCRdb holds this immuneACCESS table with in-frame rearrangements only. Some clones are missing; in checked studies, unresolved V genes explain under half, and the rest has no known cause. The sample includes over 70,000 clones, with around nine tenths observed a single time. The ten largest make up around 1.5% of the sample. This record belongs to a study of OX40 agonist ivuxolimab in advanced cancers. A note on the overall study: Ivuxolimab was an agonistic, fully human IgG2 monoclonal antibody directed against OX40 (CD134), a costimulatory receptor. Intravenous ivuxolimab was administered to patients every 2 weeks at six dose levels: 0.01, 0.1, 0.3, 1.5, 3 and 10 mg/kg. Of the approximately 50 dose-escalation patients, hepatocellular carcinoma was present in roughly 19, melanoma in approximately 15, renal cell carcinoma in 9 and head and neck cancer in 9. A male proportion of 75% to 85% and a mean age of approximately 55 years, ranging from 23 to 79, were recorded for the dose-escalation cohort. Prior anti-PD-1, anti-PD-L1 or anti-CTLA-4 therapy was permitted, and about two fifths of dose-escalation patients had received checkpoint inhibitors. Three dose-escalation patients achieved partial responses, one with hepatocellular carcinoma and two with cutaneous melanoma. The purpose of peripheral TCRbeta sequencing was to test whether ivuxolimab changed TCR sequence diversity and led to clonal T-cell expansion. The paper covers the monotherapy dose-escalation part of the phase I ivuxolimab trial, which included N ≈ 54 patients.

Patients with autoimmune disease history or receiving systemic immunosuppression were excluded from the trial. In every dose cohort, peripheral blood was drawn for TCR sequencing at baseline, cycle 4 day 1, and cycle 7 day 1. Samples were obtained from an open-label, multicenter, first-in-human phase I dose-escalation trial of ivuxolimab. Adults with locally advanced or metastatic melanoma, renal cell, hepatocellular, or head and neck squamous cell carcinoma were enrolled in the trial. Before TCR sequencing, CD4+ and CD8+ T cells were separately sorted from peripheral blood. Study-level results and caveats: The antigen specificity of the peripheral T cells that underwent clonal expansion was not determined. Low levels of normalized T-cell clonal expansion were also seen in some patients who did not respond. After ivuxolimab, CD8+ T cells had more expanded clones than CD4+ T cells on average. Partial responders in the 0.1-3.0 mg/kg groups had among the lowest normalized peripheral clonal expansion, especially among CD8+ T cells. Clonal expansion of both CD4+ and CD8+ blood T cells was observed from baseline to week 6 at doses 0.1 to 3.0 mg/kg.

Material: CD4+ or CD8+ T cells sorted from blood, obtained in a trial of the OX40 agonist ivuxolimab. This sequence was found in an adult with an advanced solid tumor such as melanoma, head and neck, liver or kidney cancer.

The CDR3 region has the sequence CASSLWGFYGYTF. The nucleotide sequence reads TGCGCCAGCAGTCTTTGGGGGTTCTATGGCTACACCTTC. The rearrangement combines TRBV23-1 with TRBJ1-2, and perhaps TRBD1 as D gene, on 5 matching bases. TRBV23-1 is an ORF, and what it does is uncertain. The germline ends are 10 bases apart after V is trimmed by 4 bases and J by 4 bases. The CDR3 runs 13 amino acids, cysteine and phenylalanine included. Left in the record is the CDR3 DNA by itself, 39 bases read in frame from the first base.